A single sample is the source of the 20 T cell receptor beta chains below, sequenced in a study of blood T cell repertoires in COVID-19. Measured with immunoSEQ multiplex PCR; TCRdb has only the in-frame clones, and not every one. The table shows about 360,000 clones, with around 87% occurring only once. Sequenced material: PBMCs or T cells enriched from blood (not recorded which). These receptors all stem from a man aged 35-49 years in a cohort exposed to, infected with or recovered from COVID-19 (not recorded which).

This rearrangement joins TRBV10-3 to TRBJ1-1; 8 bases match TRBD1. This CDR3 has 13 residues. Trimming removed 3 bases from V and 6 bases from J; junction bases left unmatched: 3. Germline values: CDR1 ENHRY, CDR2 SYGVKD. The CDR3 DNA is TGTGCCATCAGTGACCCAGGGGGCTCTGAAGCTTTCTTT. Translated, it gives CAISDPGGSEAFF.

The rearrangement links TRBV6-5 to TRBJ1-5; TRBD1 might be the D (5 bases). V gave up 5 bases and J gave up 3 bases, with 11 bases separating them. CDR1 is MNHEY, CDR2 SVGAGI, per germline. The CDR3 spans 14 residues. CDR3 DNA sequence: TGTGCCAGCAGTCAGACAGTCCCCAATCAGCCCCAGCATTTT. Translation gives CASSQTVPNQPQHF.

The chain links TRBV5-1 to TRBJ1-3, with 7 bases identical to TRBD1. Germline V gives CDR1 SGHRS, CDR2 YFSETQ. The CDR3 is made up of 17 amino acids. Trimming cost V 0 bases and J 2 bases; bases outside gene matches: 8. The CDR3 DNA follows: TGCGCCAGCAGCTTGGTCGACAGGGAAAGAGCTGGAAACACCATATATTTT. The encoded protein is CASSLVDRERAGNTIYF.

The CDR3 DNA follows: TGTGCCAGCAGCTTTGGACAGGGGAACACTGAAGCTTTCTTT. Amino acid sequence: CASSFGQGNTEAFF. V is TRBV11-2 and J is TRBJ1-1; 8 bases fit TRBD1. The length of the CDR3 is 14 residues. Trimming cost V 3 bases and J 1 base; bases outside gene matches: 1. CDR1 and CDR2 (germline): SGHAT, FQNNGV. Full variable domain (rest looked up from reference TRBV11-2 and TRBJ1-1): EAGVAQSPRYKIIEKRQSVAFWCNPISGHATLYWYQQILGQGPKLLIQFQNNGVVDDSQLPKDRFSAERLKGVDSTLKIQPAKLEDSAVYLCASSFGQGNTEAFFGQGTRLTVV.

This clone was picked up many times. The chain is built from TRBV5-1 and TRBJ1-6; tentative D call: TRBD1 (5 bases). V dropped 4 bases and J dropped 9 bases, with 11 bases sitting between them. The germline CDR1 and CDR2 sequences are SGHRS and YFSETQ. This CDR3 has 13 residues. Written as DNA, the CDR3 is TGCGCCAGCAGCGAAGAGACAGTTTCACCCCTCCACTTT. Encoded protein: CASSEETVSPLHF.

The chain joins TRBV7-2 to TRBJ2-3; D is unresolved. The CDR3 covers 13 residues. The ends were cut back, 7 bases at V and 8 bases at J, with 16 bases in the middle. The germline gives CDR1 SGHTA, CDR2 FQGNSA. The CDR3 region has the DNA TGTGCCAGCACCCTCCTGAGCTTTGGTACGCAGTATTTT. It codes for CASTLLSFGTQYF.

The rearrangement links TRBV21-1 to TRBJ2-5; the D call TRBD1 from the table was never checked on the DNA. TRBV21-1 is tagged as a pseudogene. The CDR3 spans 15 residues. The CDR3 DNA sequence: TGTGCCAGCAGCAAAGGAAGGGGGACCCAAGAGACCCAGTACTTC. Encoded protein: CASSKGRGTQETQYF.

This sequence joins TRBV7-8 and TRBJ1-5; tentative D call: TRBD1 (5 bases). The germline V and J ends were trimmed by 1 base and 0 bases, with 7 bases remaining between them. CDR3 length: 15 residues. Germline CDR1 and CDR2: SGHVS and FQNEAQ. The CDR3 DNA sequence: TGTGCCAGCAGCTTAGACAGGATTAGCAATCAGCCCCAGCATTTT. Its protein product is CASSLDRISNQPQHF.

V is TRBV30 and J is TRBJ2-7; TRBD2 matches at 11 bases. The V and J ends lost 3 bases and 4 bases, in that order; junction bases with no gene match: 5. The length of the CDR3 is 14 residues. CDR1 and CDR2 from the germline V gene are GTSNPN and SVGIG (reference sequence). The CDR3 sequence is CAWSYGTSGYEQYF. The CDR3 DNA reads TGTGCCTGGAGCTATGGGACTAGCGGTTACGAGCAGTACTTC.

The J gene is TRBJ2-7, the V gene TRBV19, with 12 nucleotides matching TRBD1. V lost 6 bases and J lost 5; bases outside the gene matches: 14. Germline-derived CDR1 and CDR2 are LNHDA and SQIVND (reference sequence). CDR3 length equals 17 residues. CDR3 nucleotides: TGTGCCAGTAGGAGCCGGGACAGGGGGCTGGGTTCCCACGAGCAGTACTTC. Residues: CASRSRDRGLGSHEQYF. The full variable domain, rest sourced from reference TRBV19 and TRBJ2-7, is DGGITQSPKYLFRKEGQNVTLSCEQNLNHDAMYWYRQDPGQGLRLIYYSQIVNDFQKGDIAEGYSVSREKKESFPLTVTSAQKNPTAFYLCASRSRDRGLGSHEQYFGPGTRLTVT.

The J gene is TRBJ1-4, the V gene TRBV18; D remains ambiguous. CDR1 and CDR2 (germline): KGHSH, LQKENI. V lost 2 bases and J lost 5, with 6 bases in between. The CDR3 runs to 13 residues. This CDR3 reads CASSPERNEKLFF. As DNA, the CDR3 is TGTGCCAGCTCACCAGAACGGAATGAAAAACTGTTTTTT.

The chain employs TRBV10-3 and TRBJ1-1, with D tentatively TRBD1 (5 bases). CDR1 is ENHRY and CDR2 is SYGVKD in the germline V gene. This CDR3 is 14 amino acids long. With 6 bases removed from V and 0 bases from J, the gap between germline ends came to 11 bases. The CDR3 nucleotides are TGTGCCATCAGAGGGGAGGCGATGAACACTGAAGCTTTCTTT. Translating it yields CAIRGEAMNTEAFF.

V is TRBV2 and J is TRBJ2-1; 7 bases map to TRBD2. V was pared by 2 bases and J by 2 bases, with 12 bases of the junction left unmatched. The length of the CDR3 is 18 residues. Germline CDR1 is SNHLY and CDR2 is FYNNEI. The CDR3 DNA is TGTGCCAGCAGTGAACCCCAAACCACTAGCGTCACCTACAATGAGCAGTTCTTC. Protein sequence: CASSEPQTTSVTYNEQFF. Full variable domain (missing parts from reference TRBV2 and TRBJ2-1): EPEVTQTPSHQVTQMGQEVILRCVPISNHLYFYWYRQILGQKVEFLVSFYNNEISEKSEIFDDQFSVERPDGSNFTLKIRSTKLEDSAMYFCASSEPQTTSVTYNEQFFGPGTRLTVL.

V usage is TRBV6-5 and J usage is TRBJ2-5, with 8 bases lining up with TRBD1. The CDR3 loop spans 14 amino acids. After removal of 8 bases from V and 2 bases from J, the junction contained 7 bases not matched to a gene. The germline gives CDR1 MNHEY, CDR2 SVGAGI. CDR3 in DNA: TGTGCCAGCGGTTCCGACAGGGGACAAGAGACCCAGTACTTC. This codes for CASGSDRGQETQYF.

The chain carries TRBV5-1 and TRBJ1-3; D remains unclear. With 4 bases removed from V and 0 bases from J, the gap between germline ends came to 14 bases. The germline gives CDR1 SGHRS, CDR2 YFSETQ. The CDR3 runs 16 residues. CDR3 sequence: CASSAGPVLSGNTIYF. CDR3 bases: TGCGCCAGCAGCGCGGGCCCTGTACTCTCTGGAAACACCATATATTTT.

This chain links TRBV19 with TRBJ2-2, with D possibly matching TRBD1 (6 bases). CDR1 LNHDA and CDR2 SQIVND come from the germline V gene (reference sequence). The CDR3 spans 15 residues. The V and J ends lost 5 bases and 2 bases respectively, with 12 bases between them. Here the CDR3 DNA reads TGTGCCAGTAGTGCCCGGGACACCAACACCGGGGAGCTGTTTTTT. Its protein product is CASSARDTNTGELFF.

The J gene is TRBJ2-7, the V gene TRBV7-9, with 11 bases identical to TRBD1. Per the germline V gene, CDR1 is SEHNR and CDR2 is FQNEAQ (reference sequence). Germline trimming cut 3 bases from V and 5 bases from J; bases unmatched to any gene: 3. The length of the CDR3 is 14 residues. The CDR3 loop reads CASSLDRGLDEQYF. The CDR3 bases are TGTGCCAGCAGCTTGGACAGGGGGCTCGACGAGCAGTACTTC.

The chain links TRBV11-2 to TRBJ1-2, with D perhaps matching TRBD1 (5 bases). The germline gives CDR1 SGHAT, CDR2 FQNNGV. There are 13 residues in the CDR3. V was cut by 5 bases and J by 5 bases, with 12 bases left in between. CDR3 bases: TGTGCCAGCAGCGTCGGGGGTATTTATGGCTACACCTTC. Protein product: CASSVGGIYGYTF.

The chain joins TRBV28 to TRBJ2-1; no firm D call. This CDR3 has 13 amino acids. V was pared by 10 bases and J by 7 bases, with 17 bases between. CDR1 is MDHEN and CDR2 is SYDVKM in the germline V gene. The CDR3 reads CATSRRTSNEQFF. The CDR3 DNA sequence: TGTGCCACCTCTAGGCGAACTTCGAATGAGCAGTTCTTC.

The CDR3 bases are TGTGCCAGCAGCTTGAGTTCGGGAGAGCAGTACTTC. This sequence encodes CASSLSSGEQYF. The rearrangement joins TRBV5-6 to TRBJ2-7; D perhaps matches TRBD2 (5 bases). V was clipped by 1 base and J by 7 bases, with 9 bases between them. This CDR3 region has 12 residues. Germline CDR1 SGHDT, CDR2 YYEEEE.